Following are 12 T cell receptor beta chains from one sample sequenced in a study of memory CD4+ T cells and cytomegalovirus serostatus. Single viable CD3+CD4+CD8-CD45RO+ cells were sorted as the memory CD4+ T cells. The protocol was immunoSEQ multiplex PCR, while the TCRdb copy is restricted to in-frame clones and leaves out a portion. The repertoire consists of 25,000 or so clones, with about 76% occurring once and the leading ten covering approximately 0.97%. The sample was memory CD4+ T cells from blood. The source of these receptors is an adult in good health and CMV-seronegative.

The chain recombines TRBV9 with TRBJ2-7; 7 bases are shared with TRBD2. Trimming cost V 1 base and J 2 bases; bases outside gene matches: 6. CDR3 size: 15 residues. The germline V gene has CDR1 SGDLS and CDR2 YYNGEE. CDR3 residues: CASSVSAGEAYEQYF. The CDR3 DNA is TGTGCCAGCAGCGTAAGTGCGGGAGAGGCCTACGAGCAGTACTTC.

This clone appeared once. This chain's CDR3 is CASSRVAGTGLPPLHF. The CDR3 nucleotides read TGTGCCAGTAGTAGGGTCGCCGGGACAGGGCTCCCACCCCTCCACTTT. The gene calls are TRBV19 and TRBJ1-6, with 9 bases identical to TRBD1. This CDR3 contains 16 residues. Germline V CDR1 and CDR2: LNHDA, SQIVND (reference sequence). V gave up 4 bases and J gave up 11 bases; unmatched junction bases: 12.

The chain combines TRBV27 with TRBJ2-3, with D tentatively TRBD2 (5 bases). The ends were cut back, 6 bases at V and 4 bases at J, with 17 bases in the middle. The CDR3 contains 15 residues. Germline values: CDR1 MNHEY, CDR2 SMNVEV (reference sequence). In DNA, the CDR3 is TGTGCCAGCAGCTCGAAGCGGAAAGAGGCAGATACGCAGTATTTT. The encoded protein is CASSSKRKEADTQYF.

This clone showed up just a few times. The chain joins TRBV5-1 to TRBJ1-3; D not certain. The germline CDR1 and CDR2 sequences are SGHRS and YFSETQ. V gave up 8 bases and J gave up 4 bases, with 16 bases separating them. This CDR3 region has 14 residues. This CDR3 is CASRPSLEGNTIYF. The CDR3 DNA reads TGCGCCAGTCGACCGTCCCTGGAGGGAAACACCATATATTTT.

The gene calls are TRBV7-2 and TRBJ2-7, with D possibly matching TRBD2 (6 bases). The CDR3 loop spans 13 amino acids. V lost 4 bases to trimming and J lost 9 bases, with 16 bases between them. From germline, CDR1 is SGHTA and CDR2 FQGNSA. The CDR3 is CASSSPGVGGQYF. The CDR3 nucleotides read TGTGCCAGCAGCTCCCCGGGGGTAGGAGGGCAGTACTTC.

The CDR3: CASSITLTSYEQYF. The CDR3 DNA sequence: TGTGCCAGTAGTATAACACTGACCTCCTACGAGCAGTACTTC. The rearrangement joins TRBV19 to TRBJ2-7; D unclear. Trimming took 2 bases from V and 0 from J, leaving 8 bases between them. Germline loops: CDR1 LNHDA, CDR2 SQIVND (reference sequence). The CDR3 sequence is 14 residues long.

The chain has TRBV18 and TRBJ2-1; 14 bases align to TRBD2. The CDR3 length is 19 residues. V dropped 3 bases and J dropped 1; count of bases not matched to a gene: 8. The germline CDR1 and CDR2 sequences are KGHSH and LQKENI. In DNA, the CDR3 is TGTGCCAGCTCACCGGCCGGGACTAGCGGGAGTTTGTCCTACAATGAGCAGTTCTTC. This sequence encodes CASSPAGTSGSLSYNEQFF.

This chain connects TRBV7-2 to TRBJ1-3; possible D gene TRBD1, 5 bases. Germline CDR1 SGHTA, CDR2 FQGNSA. The CDR3 loop spans 12 amino acids. V lost 2 bases to trimming and J lost 8 bases, with 7 bases between them. The CDR3 region is CASSLQGYTIYF. Here the CDR3 DNA reads TGTGCCAGCAGCTTACAGGGTTACACCATATATTTT.

CDR3 coding DNA: TGTGCCAGCAGCCAGGCCGGGACCAAAGAGACCCAGTACTTC. Translation gives CASSQAGTKETQYF. J is TRBJ2-5 and V is TRBV4-2; the D gene could be TRBD1 or TRBD2 (5 bases each). The length of the CDR3 is 14 residues. V was trimmed by 3 bases and J by 3 bases, leaving 11 bases between them. The germline gives CDR1 LGHNA, CDR2 YNFKEQ.

V usage is TRBV27 and J usage is TRBJ1-6; the match to TRBD1 covers 9 bases. CDR1 and CDR2 (germline): MNHEY, SMNVEV (reference sequence). The CDR3 runs to 16 residues. Trimming removed 4 bases from V and 8 bases from J; junction bases left unmatched: 9. In DNA form, the CDR3 reads TGTGCCAGCAGTTGGGATGCAGGACAGGGGCATTCACCCCTCCACTTT. As protein: CASSWDAGQGHSPLHF.

The rearrangement uses TRBV6-5 and TRBJ2-5; tentatively, D is TRBD1 (7 bases). The germline V gene has CDR1 MNHEY and CDR2 SVGAGI. The CDR3 has 15 residues. Trimming stripped 0 bases from V and 4 bases from J, with 12 bases between. The DNA of the CDR3 is TGTGCCAGCAGTTACTCGTACCAGGGGGGAGAGACCCAGTACTTC. Its protein product is CASSYSYQGGETQYF.

This clone was recorded once. This rearrangement joins TRBV4-3 to TRBJ2-2; 7 bases align to TRBD1. Germline assignment: CDR1 LGHNA and CDR2 YSLEER. This CDR3 is built from 15 residues. V lost 1 base to trimming and J lost 6 bases; unmatched junction nucleotides: 5. The CDR3 region is CASSQVFGTAGELFF. The CDR3 DNA sequence: TGCGCCAGCAGCCAAGTATTTGGGACAGCCGGGGAGCTGTTTTTT.